The sequence of this T cell receptor (beta chain) was determined in a study of early T cells in non-severe SARS-CoV-2 infection. In the library, individual cDNA molecules carried attached unique molecular identifiers. TCRdb reprocessed the 5' RACE reads via MiXCR and lists one record per CDR3 protein. Of 70,000 to 85,000 distinct CDR3 sequences in the sample, about an eighth were seen once. The study, taken as a whole, reports: VDJdb matching, biased toward anti-spike CD8 responses, missed private and CD4 specificities.

This clonotype was recorded at least ten times. Its specificity is not known. This CDR3 region has 15 residues. V was shortened by 2 bases and J by 8 bases, with 13 bases between the two germline ends. The chain combines TRBV12-3 or TRBV12-4 with TRBJ1-6; perhaps TRBD1 as D (6 bases). This clonotype was obtained from an adult who was a healthcare worker with PCR-confirmed SARS-CoV-2 infection or an uninfected control (not recorded which). The sequenced sample was whole blood. CDR3 coding DNA: TGTGCCAGCAGTTTAACGGGGGCTGCCGATTCACCCCTCCACTTT. Translation gives CASSLTGAADSPLHF.